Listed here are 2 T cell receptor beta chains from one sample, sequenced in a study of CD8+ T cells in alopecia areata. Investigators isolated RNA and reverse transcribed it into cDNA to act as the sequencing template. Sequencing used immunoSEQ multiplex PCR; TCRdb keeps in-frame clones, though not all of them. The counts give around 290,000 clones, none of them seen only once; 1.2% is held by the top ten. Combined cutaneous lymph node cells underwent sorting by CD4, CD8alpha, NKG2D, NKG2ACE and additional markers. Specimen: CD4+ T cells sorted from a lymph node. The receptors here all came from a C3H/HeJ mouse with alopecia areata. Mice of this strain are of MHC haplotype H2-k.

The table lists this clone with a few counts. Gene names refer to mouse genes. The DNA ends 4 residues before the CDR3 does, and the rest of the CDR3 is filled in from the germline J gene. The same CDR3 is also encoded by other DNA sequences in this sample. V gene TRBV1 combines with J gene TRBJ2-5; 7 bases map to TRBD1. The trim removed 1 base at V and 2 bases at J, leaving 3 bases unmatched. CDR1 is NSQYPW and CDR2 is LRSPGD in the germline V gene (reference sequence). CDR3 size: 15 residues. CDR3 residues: CTCSAGTGVQDTQYF. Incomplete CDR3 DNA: TGCACCTGCAGTGCAGGAACAGGGGTCCAAGAC.

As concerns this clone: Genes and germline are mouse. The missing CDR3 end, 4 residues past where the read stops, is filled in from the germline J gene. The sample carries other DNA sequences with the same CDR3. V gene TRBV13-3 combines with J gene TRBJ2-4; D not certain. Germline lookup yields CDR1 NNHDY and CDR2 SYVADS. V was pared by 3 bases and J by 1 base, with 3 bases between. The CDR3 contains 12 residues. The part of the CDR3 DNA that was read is TGTGCCAGCAGTGTGGGTCAAAAC. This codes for CASSVGQN. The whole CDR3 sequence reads CASSVGQNTLYF.